The subject of this entry is one T cell receptor (beta chain). This CDR3 has 11 residues. Trimming pared 6 bases from V and 7 bases from J, leaving 7 bases between. The V gene's germline CDR1 is MNHEY and CDR2 SVGAGI. Clones were read by immunoSEQ multiplex PCR, and TCRdb kept only the in-frame ones, dropping some. This table holds some 86,000 clones, around 84% found once. The record originates from a study of T cell responses to AZD1222 COVID-19 vaccine. The sequence was collected from an adult in good health. This chain joins TRBV6-5 and TRBJ2-4; unclear D gene. This material consisted of peripheral blood, taken on day 0 of AZD1222 vaccination. The CDR3 region has the DNA TGTGCCAGCAGGGACGGGAACATTCAGTACTTC. It translates to CASRDGNIQYF.